This T cell receptor beta chain was sequenced during a study of blood T cells in healthy people across ages. Overall study findings and caveats: When set beside aged donors, long-lived donors presented more naive CD4+ cells and higher diversity.

A J-beta primer mix and a sample-barcoded 5' primer were used in a second PCR of roughly 7 to 12 cycles. TCRdb called the 5' RACE reads again in MiXCR, with one record for every CDR3 protein. The sample includes under 950,000 distinct CDR3 sequences, around a fifth seen only once; the top ten take 22%. This clonotype appeared a few times. Its antigen is as yet unknown. The CDR3 is made up of 12 amino acids. Germline CDR1 and CDR2: DFQATT and SNEGSKA (reference sequence). V was pared by 0 bases and J by 7 bases, with 10 bases between. This receptor was obtained from a man between 65 and 80 years old in good health. The sequencing sample was made of blood. The V call is TRBV20-1, the J call TRBJ2-7; unclear D gene. The CDR3 sequence: CSAREVLREQYF. Here the CDR3 DNA reads TGCAGTGCTAGAGAGGTCCTGCGGGAGCAGTACTTC.